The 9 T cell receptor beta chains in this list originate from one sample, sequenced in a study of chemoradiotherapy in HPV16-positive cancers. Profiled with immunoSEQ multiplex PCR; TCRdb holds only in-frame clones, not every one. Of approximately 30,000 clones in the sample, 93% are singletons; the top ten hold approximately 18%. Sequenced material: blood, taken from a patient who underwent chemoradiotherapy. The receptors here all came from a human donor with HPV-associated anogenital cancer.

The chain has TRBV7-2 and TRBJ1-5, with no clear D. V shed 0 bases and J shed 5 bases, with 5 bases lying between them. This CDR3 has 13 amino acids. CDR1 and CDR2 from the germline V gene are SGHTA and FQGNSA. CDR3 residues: CASSLAPDQPQHF. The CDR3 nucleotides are TGTGCCAGCAGCTTAGCCCCCGATCAGCCCCAGCATTTT.

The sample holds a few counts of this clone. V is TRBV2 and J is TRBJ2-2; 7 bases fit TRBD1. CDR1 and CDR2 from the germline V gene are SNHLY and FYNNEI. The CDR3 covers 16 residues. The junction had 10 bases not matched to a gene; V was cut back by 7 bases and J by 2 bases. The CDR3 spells CASTLDRRLNTGELFF. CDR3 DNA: TGTGCCAGCACCCTGGACAGGCGACTTAACACCGGGGAGCTGTTTTTT.

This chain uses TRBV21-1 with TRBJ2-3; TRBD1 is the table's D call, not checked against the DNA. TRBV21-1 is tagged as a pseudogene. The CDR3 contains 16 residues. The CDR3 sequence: CASSKVVQDGTDTQYF. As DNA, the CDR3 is TGTGCCAGCAGCAAAGTAGTACAGGACGGCACAGATACGCAGTATTTT.

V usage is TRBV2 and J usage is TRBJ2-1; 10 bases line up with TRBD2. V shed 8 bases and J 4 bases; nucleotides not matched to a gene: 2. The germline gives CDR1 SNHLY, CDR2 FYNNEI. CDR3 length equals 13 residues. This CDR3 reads CASGLAEYNEQFF. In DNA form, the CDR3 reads TGTGCCAGCGGACTAGCGGAATACAATGAGCAGTTCTTC.

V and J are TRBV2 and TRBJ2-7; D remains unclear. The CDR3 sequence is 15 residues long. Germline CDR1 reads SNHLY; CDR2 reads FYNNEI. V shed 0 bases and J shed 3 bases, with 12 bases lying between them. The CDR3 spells CASSEALLSYYEQYF. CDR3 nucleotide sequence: TGTGCCAGCAGTGAAGCGCTTCTAAGTTACTACGAGCAGTACTTC.

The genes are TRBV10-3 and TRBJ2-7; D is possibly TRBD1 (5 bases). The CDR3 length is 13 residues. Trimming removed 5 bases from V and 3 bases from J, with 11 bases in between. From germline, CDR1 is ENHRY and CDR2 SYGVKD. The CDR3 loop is CAISNQGHYEQYF. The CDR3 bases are TGTGCCATCAGTAATCAGGGTCACTACGAGCAGTACTTC.

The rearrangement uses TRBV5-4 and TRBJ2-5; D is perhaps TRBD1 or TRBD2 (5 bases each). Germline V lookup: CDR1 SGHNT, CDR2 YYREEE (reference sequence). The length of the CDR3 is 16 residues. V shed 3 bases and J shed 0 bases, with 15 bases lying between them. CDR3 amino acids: CASSSGSGTYQETQYF. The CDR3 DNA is TGTGCCAGCAGCTCCGGGTCGGGGACGTACCAAGAGACCCAGTACTTC.

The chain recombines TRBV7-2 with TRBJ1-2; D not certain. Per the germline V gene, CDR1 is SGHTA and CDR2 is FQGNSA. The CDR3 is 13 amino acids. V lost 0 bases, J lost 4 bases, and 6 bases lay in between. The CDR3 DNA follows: TGTGCCAGCAGCTTAGCGGGGAGCTATGGCTACACCTTC. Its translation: CASSLAGSYGYTF.

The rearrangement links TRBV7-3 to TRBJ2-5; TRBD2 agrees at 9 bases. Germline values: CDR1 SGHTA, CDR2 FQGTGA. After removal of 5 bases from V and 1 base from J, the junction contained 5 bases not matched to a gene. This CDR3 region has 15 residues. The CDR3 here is CASSQTSGFQETQYF. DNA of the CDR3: TGTGCCAGCAGCCAGACTAGCGGTTTCCAAGAGACCCAGTACTTC.